These T cell receptor beta chains were read from a single sample in a study of CD8 T cells in ankylosing spondylitis. MiXCR, run by TCRdb on the 5' RACE reads, gives a single entry per CDR3 protein. This sample yields 350,000 to 550,000 distinct CDR3 sequences, of which around 26% are seen a single time; 0.89% belongs to the top ten. The source material was blood, either unsorted or a sorted T cell fraction (not recorded which). The receptors shown here come from a male donor with ankylosing spondylitis. CDR3s include the opening cysteine and the closing phenylalanine or tryptophan. The D gene is left open where the match is weak. Not all rows give a size; the values are once, few, many and, for expanded clones, a class.

v_call	d_call	cdr3_length	j_call	clone_size	cdr3_nt	cdr3_aa
TRBV29-1	-	12	TRBJ2-1	-	TGCAGCGTTAGGAGGTCGAACAATGAGCAGTTCTTC	CSVRRSNNEQFF
TRBV5-6	-	14	TRBJ2-7	few	TGTGCCAGCAGCTCCGGGACTGGAGCCTACGAGCAGTACTTC	CASSSGTGAYEQYF
TRBV25-1	-	11	TRBJ2-1	few	TGTGCCAGCAGTGCAAGAGATGAGCAGTTCTTC	CASSARDEQFF
TRBV7-2	-	14	TRBJ2-3	few	TGTGCCAGCAGCTTATGGGATAGCACAGATACGCAGTATTTT	CASSLWDSTDTQYF
TRBV7-8	TRBD2	15	TRBJ2-5	few	TGTGCCAGCAGCTTCGGGGGGGGCGTCCAAGAGACCCAGTACTTC	CASSFGGGVQETQYF
TRBV10-3	TRBD1	14	TRBJ2-2	-	TGTGCCGGTGGGACAGGGGATCTCGGCGGGGAGCTGTTTTTT	CAGGTGDLGGELFF
TRBV28	TRBD2	14	TRBJ2-2	-	TGTGCCAGCAGTGCGGGGGGGGACACCGGGGAGCTGTTTTTT	CASSAGGDTGELFF
TRBV10-2	-	12	TRBJ2-1	few	TGCGCCACGCGGCAACTTAGCGATGAGCAGTTCTTC	CATRQLSDEQFF
TRBV12-3/TRBV12-4	TRBD1	17	TRBJ1-1	-	TGTGCCTTCAGTTTCGGGACAGGGGCAAGGCAGAACACTGAAGCTTTCTTT	CAFSFGTGARQNTEAFF
TRBV30	-	13	TRBJ2-1	-	TGTGCCTGGAGTGGTCTTAGTGGTAATGAGCAGTTCTTC	CAWSGLSGNEQFF
TRBV5-1	-	14	TRBJ2-3	few	TGCGCCAGCAGCATCGGGGCTCACAGAGATACGCAGTATTTT	CASSIGAHRDTQYF
TRBV24-1	TRBD1	15	TRBJ1-2	-	TGTGCCACCAGTGACTCCGTGGACAGGGACTATGGCTACACCTTC	CATSDSVDRDYGYTF
TRBV20-1	-	16	TRBJ2-5	-	TGCAGTGCTTCCCCCGCGATAGCCCCCCAACAAGAGACCCAGTACTTC	CSASPAIAPQQETQYF
TRBV5-6	-	13	TRBJ1-2	-	TGTGCCAGCAGTCGGGACGGACGCTATGGCTACACCTTC	CASSRDGRYGYTF
TRBV4-2	-	14	TRBJ2-3	-	TGTGCCAGCAGCCAAGATGGGAGCGGCCGGGAGCAGTATTTT	CASSQDGSGREQYF
TRBV1	-	13	TRBJ1-5	-	TGCACCAGCAGCCAGGGGGAAAATCAGCCCCAGCATTTT	CTSSQGENQPQHF
TRBV12-3/TRBV12-4	TRBD1	15	TRBJ1-2	-	TGTGCCAGCAGTTTGCCCGGGACAGGGGTCTATGGCTACACCTTC	CASSLPGTGVYGYTF
TRBV6-1	-	13	TRBJ1-1	few	TGTGCCAGCAGTGGAGCTTATAACACTGAAGCTTTCTTT	CASSGAYNTEAFF
TRBV24-1	TRBD2	13	TRBJ2-5	-	TGTGCCACCAGTAAGCGGGAGGTTGAGACCCAGTACTTC	CATSKREVETQYF
TRBV18	-	13	TRBJ2-5	few	TGTGCCAGCTCACCAAACTACCAAGAGACCCAGTACTTC	CASSPNYQETQYF
TRBV5-1	TRBD2	13	TRBJ2-5	few	TGCGCCAGCAGAGCGGGAGGAGGAGAGACCCAGTACTTC	CASRAGGGETQYF
TRBV4-2	-	12	TRBJ2-7	-	TGTGCCAGCAGCCAAGATATTGGCGAGCAGTACTTC	CASSQDIGEQYF
TRBV20-1	-	14	TRBJ1-3	-	TGCAGTGCTTCCGCCGCGGGCTCTGGAAACACCATATATTTT	CSASAAGSGNTIYF
TRBV5-4	TRBD1	16	TRBJ2-2	-	TGTGCCAGCAGCTCCGGGACAGGGTTCACCACCGGGGAGCTGTTTTTT	CASSSGTGFTTGELFF